This T cell receptor (beta chain) was recovered during a study of memory CD4+ T cells and cytomegalovirus serostatus. In the study overall: This sample comes from healthy Belgian adults, several CMV seropositive, roughly 22 seronegative.

As processed by the authors: After removing out-of-frame reads, over 2 million distinct TCRbeta sequences remained. The data were produced by immunoSEQ multiplex PCR, yet TCRdb's version contains in-frame clones alone and is incomplete. That table furnishes V, J and clone size, whereas the DNA furnished D and trimming. Of approximately 60,000 clones in the sample, 80% to 85% are singletons; the top ten hold about 1%. The germline gives CDR1 GTSNPN, CDR2 SVGIG (reference sequence). CDR3 length equals 14 residues. Trimming cost V 2 bases and J 6 bases, with 16 bases left between them. Single viable CD3+CD4+CD8-CD45RO+ cells were sorted as the memory CD4+ T cells. Study conclusions and caveats: The CMV-associated TCR signature appears largely within the CD4+ memory repertoire. About 40% of the roughly 160 known CMV-associated TCRbeta sequences appeared in CD4+ memory.

About this clone: Its antigen is as yet unknown.

The chain is built from TRBV30 and TRBJ2-5; D is uncertain. Sequencing was done on a sample of memory CD4+ T cells from blood. The origin of this receptor is an adult in good health and CMV-seronegative. CDR3 bases: TGTGCCTGGAGTTTAAACAACGGGCTACAGACCCAGTACTTC. This gives the protein CAWSLNNGLQTQYF. Supplemented by reference TRBV30 and TRBJ2-5, the full variable domain reads SQTIHQWPATLVQPVGSPLSLECTVEGTSNPNLYWYRQAAGRGLQLLFYSVGIGQISSEVPQNLSASRPQDRQFILSSKKLLLSDSGFYLCAWSLNNGLQTQYFGPGTRLLVL.